This T cell receptor (beta chain) was sequenced during a study of cytomegalovirus exposure and HLA in healthy donors (dated by TCRdb to 2017 to 2019). Study-wide context: According to an earlier analysis of 450 to 650 of the donors, 200 million or so T cells yielded 90 million to 130 million unique TCR beta sequences and about 300 Gb of sequence data. The study was designed to test whether signatures of past pathogen exposure could be identified by cataloging public T cell receptors. Of the roughly 410 genotyped donors, more than 75% were placed in the genetic ancestry cluster associated with self-reported Caucasian donors. In an earlier analysis of several hundred of the donors, high-throughput TCR beta sequencing was used to judge whether each TCR beta V gene segment behaved as functional or pseudogenic. In a later genetic analysis, genome-wide SNP genotypes for about three fifths of the roughly 670 donors were used, and that subset was treated as a discovery cohort. A later analysis re-analyzed previously published TCR beta repertoires from 666 donors and added high-resolution HLA genotyping to study TCR occurrence patterns. Four or five DR-DQ haplotypes were handled as single units for association and clustering, since linkage in the cohort was strong. Across around 400 genotyped donors of the cohort, an average of roughly 250,000 unique TCR beta nucleotide sequences per donor were sequenced, and about a sixth of those sequences were non-productive. About 280 gigabases of sequencing data and 78 million or so unique TCR sequences were included in an early release covering 550 to 800 HLA-typed donors. HLA typing covered class I and class II loci at four-digit resolution. The number of donors typed differed by locus, with about 629-640 for A, B, C, DRB1 and DQB1, more than 500 for DQA1, 600 to 610 for DPA1, and approximately 470 for DPB1. Rather than drawing on any new phenotypic data, the later analysis identified candidate immune exposures from TCR beta sequences and the way those sequences occurred across donors. High-throughput TCR immunosequencing, statistical association of individual TCRs with disease status, and machine learning were combined to predict cytomegalovirus infection status. All discovery cohort repertoires had been generated using a single sequencing platform. Donor age, sex, ethnicity and CMV serostatus were collected together with the repertoire data. Using immunosequencing, the study profiled T cell repertoires from around 680 subjects and related those repertoires to cytomegalovirus serostatus. Besides the first cohort of 666 subjects, a separate validation cohort made up of 120 or so different subjects was used. Results the study describes overall, beyond this receptor: According to a later analysis, TCR association rates differed among HLA loci, with DRB1 alleles showing the most associated TCRs and HLA-C alleles showing the fewest. In a later genetic analysis, a missense DCLRE1C variant was associated with V-gene and J-gene trimming of TCR beta chains, and the association was replicated in an independent cohort. The study gave a list of about 150 TCR beta chains associated with cytomegalovirus. Because counts were too low, around 17 rarely observed V segments, including chromosome 9 orphons, were left out of the earlier analysis of about 620 of the donors. A later analysis reported that several top co-occurrence clusters appeared linked to parvovirus B19, influenza, CMV and Epstein-Barr virus. Compared with the roughly 670-donor mean, donors in an Asian-associated ancestry cluster had fewer N-insertions in productive TCRs, according to a later genetic analysis. CMV serostatus was the only immune exposure information available for the cohort. A later analysis found that most CMV-associated TCR beta chains appeared HLA-restricted, with HLA associations seemingly driven largely by CMV exposure. Broadly in line with IMGT annotations, most TCR beta V segments showed up in productive rearrangements about 90% or about 30% of the time in an earlier analysis of roughly 590 of the donors. Most TCR sequences were observed very rarely across donors, whereas some public TCRs were present in many individuals. The presence/absence analyses assumed that sequencing depth was roughly uniform across donors, and that assumption may not be true. Some IMGT-functional V segments, including TRBV6-2 and TRBV6-3, could not be told apart with the 87-base-pair reads, so those segments were excluded. In this cohort, only TCR beta chains were sequenced, and detectable features were limited by the absence of alpha or paired-chain data. Specific HLA alleles were associated with 16,951 TCR beta sequences at a false discovery rate of 0.05 in a later analysis. Because some donors lacked HLA typing at each locus, the association tests relied only on the typed subset. A further reported finding was that TCR beta sequences accurately predicted the HLA-A and HLA-B alleles for most subjects in the first cohort. Three of the identified cytomegalovirus-associated TCR beta chains were confirmed in vitro to be specific for cytomegalovirus antigens. When HLA alleles, especially DR and DQ, strongly co-occurred, attributing TCR associations to individual alleles was difficult. A cluster of highly shared sequence variants was judged likely to be a technical artifact of the sequencing pipeline. The authors suggested that the approach could potentially be extended to other disease states and immunological phenotypes. Linkage disequilibrium might explain the correlated functional status among segregating V segments, but an unknown experimental factor could not be ruled out. The classifier was reported to diagnose cytomegalovirus status with high specificity and sensitivity in both the original cohort and the validation cohort. In a later analysis, HLA-associated TCR beta chains were found to be more clonally expanded and to have lower generation probabilities than equally common non-associated chains.

The cohort was made up of around 720 healthy bone marrow donors. All cohort members were sampled while nominally healthy, although unrecorded immune exposures were likely present. The donor was CMV seropositive and belonged to the group of more than 250 seropositive cohort members. A peripheral blood sample was provided by each donor, and peripheral blood mononuclear cells were used for TCR beta sequencing. Genomic DNA extraction from the blood cell samples was performed with the Qiagen DNeasy Blood Extraction Kit. Receptor libraries were prepared by the immunoSEQ multiplex PCR assay. A mixture of 60 forward primers for TCR Vbeta segments and 13 reverse primers for TCR Jbeta segments was used in the multiplex PCR. Amplification of the CDR3 region of rearranged TCR beta genes was performed with a multiplex PCR assay on genomic DNA. The Illumina HiSeq System was used to sequence the amplified TCR beta libraries as 87-base-pair reads. On the authors' methods: A later analysis tallied 75 million to 95 million unique TCR beta chains across the 600 to 700 repertoires, and some 10 million of those chains were shared by two or more donors. Raw reads were error-corrected and collapsed into unique sequences by a nearest-neighbor algorithm in which closely related sequences were merged to remove PCR and sequencing errors. Alignment of CDR3 sequences to IMGT reference sequences was used to assign V, D and J gene segments. For a sequence to be retained, a match of at least six nucleotides to both a V gene segment and a J gene segment was required. Rearrangements were called productive when the CDR3 lacked stop codons and stayed in frame with V and J; all others were non-productive. CDR3 was defined according to IMGT convention as the region running from the second conserved V-encoded cysteine to the conserved J-encoded phenylalanine. The earlier analysis of roughly 590 of the donors excluded any sequence lacking an unambiguous match to a single V gene segment. In an earlier analysis of 587 of the donors, V segments were called functional above 56.7% productive rearrangements and were called segregating when the between-donor standard deviation exceeded 5%. To diagnose cytomegalovirus status from the catalog of TCR beta chain sequences, a statistical classification framework was built. A later analysis assigned V and J genes by comparing TCR nucleotide sequences with IMGT/GENE-DB human TR gene sequences. Using the TCRdist pipeline, a later analysis assigned CDR3 sequences along with most-parsimonious VDJ recombination scenarios. In a later analysis, every TCR beta chain was defined by the combination of its CDR3 amino acid sequence and its V-gene family, and reads without a unique V-gene family were dropped. In a later analysis, 550 to 650 highly shared, low-generation-probability nucleotide sequences were removed to address suspected cross-contamination and a sequencing artifact. A later analysis calculated a clonal expansion index for each public chain from normalized within-repertoire ranks of inferred template counts. A later analysis computed generation probabilities with a VDJ recombination model fitted to out-of-frame rearrangements, and checked the results against IGoR. In a later analysis, hypergeometric tests were used to score TCR-TCR, TCR-HLA and TCR-CMV co-occurrence, with a repertoire-size bias correction applied to TCR pairs. A later analysis estimated false discovery rates by permuting HLA or CMV assignments 20 times. A later analysis grouped co-occurring TCRs with DBSCAN, adding TCRdist sequence similarity when clustering within HLA-allele-positive subsets. For co-occurrence clustering, repertoires with fewer than 30,000 or more than 120,000 public chains were excluded, along with a handful of repertoires with anomalous nucleotide sharing. Not all clones reach the TCRdb copy of this immuneACCESS table, which keeps in-frame sequences only. Checked studies attribute under half of the gap to unresolved V genes and leave the rest unexplained. V, J and clone size were drawn from that table, and D and trimming were deduced from the DNA. In this sample the table shows roughly 100,000 clones, 70% of which occur a single time. Roughly 11% of the sample is held by the ten biggest clonotypes.

The table lists this clone with a count of one. Its antigen is not yet known. Qualities for individual bases were not recorded, and no much larger clone is one base off. V is cut by 6 bases and J by 3 bases, and the space between the germline ends is 6 bases. Its CDR3 holds 12 amino acids, cysteine through phenylalanine. Only CDR3 DNA is held: 36 bases, read in frame from base 1. For CDR1 and CDR2, the germline V gene lists MNHNS and SASEGT. The sample consisted of PBMCs. The rearranged chain carries TRBV6-1 and TRBJ2-1, with no reliable assignment of the D segment. This sequence originates from a middle-aged man in good health and CMV-seropositive. The nucleotide sequence reads as follows: TGTGCCAGCAGCGAGAACTACAATGAGCAGTTCTTC. The translation is CASSENYNEQFF.